Sequencing of this T cell receptor (beta chain) was carried out in a study of tumor-infiltrating lymphocytes in primary liver carcinoma. Total RNA (approximately 500 ng) served as template for TCR beta cDNA synthesis primed by a constant-region primer. Each TCR beta library was derived from three nested multiplex PCR rounds that employed slightly modified ARM-PCR. The two initial PCR rounds, around 10 cycles each, used TRBV1-TRBV30 forward and C-beta reverse primers. TCRdb ran MiXCR on the multiplex PCR reads and lists one entry per CDR3 protein. The sample lists about 180,000 distinct CDR3 sequences; over 50% were seen once. As to this clonotype: No antigen is known for it.

For blood RNA, unsorted whole blood served as the source, and germline DNA was extracted too. Study findings and constraints: The top-250-clone fraction was significantly higher in tumors than in blood (p = 0.039). Because the samples were bulk unsorted, the study did not compare CD4+ and CD8+ repertoires.

V shed 6 bases, J shed 7 bases, and the junction held 9 bases outside the gene matches. The CDR3 is 15 amino acids. Specimen: peripheral blood. The V and J genes are TRBV12-3 or TRBV12-4 and TRBJ2-2; 9 nucleotides line up with TRBD2. The clonotype comes from a man in his forties with primary liver carcinoma and hepatitis B virus infection. The chain's CDR3 is CASRHQGLAFGELFF. CDR3 nucleotide sequence: TGTGCCAGCAGACATCAGGGACTAGCATTCGGGGAGCTGTTTTTT.